This TCR beta chain was recovered during a study of CD8+ T cells in alopecia areata. Overall study results and limits: Many expanded lesional clones remained in scalp and blood on tofacitinib. Clonality in the scalp and expanded CD8+ clones ranked among the top 100 were significantly decreased by tofacitinib. Scalp sequencing also captures normal skin's resident alphabeta T cells.

This clone was observed a few times. Its target is not known. Germline V gene data show CDR1 as LNHNV and CDR2 as YYDKDF (reference sequence). After removal of 0 bases from V and 4 bases from J, the junction contained 9 bases not matched to a gene. This CDR3 comprises 17 residues. RNA was isolated and reverse transcribed to cDNA, the sequencing template. TCRdb's copy holds only in-frame clones and misses some; the assay was immunoSEQ multiplex PCR. Of 87,000 or so clones detected, about three quarters appear once; the ten largest clones hold 15% to 20%. Treatment: oral pan-JAK inhibitor, 5-10 mg twice daily.

The genes are TRBV15 and TRBJ1-5; 7 bases align to TRBD1. The sequencing here drew on CD8+ T cells sorted from blood, taken at week 44, from a patient treated with tofacitinib. The receptor's source is a human donor with alopecia areata. The CDR3 loop is CATSRDDTGEGNQPQHF. In DNA, the CDR3 is TGTGCCACCAGCAGAGACGATACAGGGGAGGGTAATCAGCCCCAGCATTTT.